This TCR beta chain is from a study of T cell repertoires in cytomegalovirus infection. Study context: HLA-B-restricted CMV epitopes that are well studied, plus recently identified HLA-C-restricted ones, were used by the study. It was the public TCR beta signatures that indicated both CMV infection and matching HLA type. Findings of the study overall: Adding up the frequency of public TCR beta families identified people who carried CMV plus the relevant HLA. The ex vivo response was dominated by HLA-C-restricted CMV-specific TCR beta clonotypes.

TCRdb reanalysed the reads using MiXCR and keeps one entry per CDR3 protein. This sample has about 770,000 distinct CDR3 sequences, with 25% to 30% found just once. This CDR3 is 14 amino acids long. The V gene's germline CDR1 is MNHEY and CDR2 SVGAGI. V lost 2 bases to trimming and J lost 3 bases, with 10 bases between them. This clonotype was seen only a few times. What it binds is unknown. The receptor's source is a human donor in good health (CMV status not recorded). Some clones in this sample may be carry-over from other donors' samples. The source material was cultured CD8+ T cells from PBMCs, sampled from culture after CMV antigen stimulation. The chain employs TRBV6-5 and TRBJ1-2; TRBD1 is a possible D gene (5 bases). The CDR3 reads CASSYGGNDYGYTF. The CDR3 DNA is TGTGCCAGCAGTTACGGGGGGAATGACTATGGCTACACCTTC.